The present TCR beta chain was sequenced within a study of T cell clonotyping in hematopoietic cell transplantation. Whole-study results and caveats: Graft donor and pretransplant recipient Inverse Simpson Index values predicted broader posttransplant TCR diversity. After transplant, recipient diversity fell while pathologically expanded clonotypes grew through day 180. Without cell sorting, CD4 versus CD8 contributions remain unresolved. At the given depth, recipient repertoires were over 97% de novo clonotypes.

Profiled with immunoSEQ multiplex PCR; TCRdb holds only in-frame clones, not every one. This table has some 40,000 clones, 95% appearing once. After removal of 11 bases from V and 4 bases from J, the junction contained 8 bases not matched to a gene. CDR3 size: 14 residues. Per germline, CDR1 MNHNS and CDR2 SASEGT. To note about this clone: Its cognate antigen is unknown.

This sequence joins TRBV6-1 and TRBJ1-5; 10 bases are a match to TRBD1. The source is a man aged 25-40 years in good health. Some clones in this sample may be carry-over from other donors' samples. The sample taken for sequencing was peripheral blood mononuclear cells. CDR3 sequence: CAGRGTGANQPQHF. The CDR3 DNA reads as TGTGCCGGGCGGGGGACAGGGGCGAATCAGCCCCAGCATTTT.